The 3 T cell receptor beta chains below were found in one sample sequenced in a study of CD4 T cells in relation to SARS-CoV-2 and coronaviruses. The table came from immunoSEQ multiplex PCR; TCRdb's copy has only in-frame clones and leaves some out. The table records tens of thousands of clones, about 92% of them present only once. The sample taken for sequencing was naive CD4+ T cells from PBMCs. Documented subset: naive CD4+ T cells isolated by negative enrichment. Receptors originate from an adult with COVID-19.

V usage is TRBV5-4 and J usage is TRBJ2-3; D could derive from TRBD1 or TRBD2 (7 bases each). Germline V gene data show CDR1 as SGHNT and CDR2 as YYREEE (reference sequence). Trimming took 3 bases from V and 4 from J, leaving 27 bases between them. The CDR3 length is 19 residues. For the CDR3, the DNA is TGTGCCAGCAGCTCCCTTTTAGGGGGCGGGAGTCGAGGAGCAGATACGCAGTATTTT. Protein product: CASSSLLGGGSRGADTQYF. The full variable domain, completed using reference TRBV5-4 and TRBJ2-3, is ETGVTQSPTHLIKTRGQQVTLRCSSQSGHNTVSWYQQALGQGPQFIFQYYREEENGRGNFPPRFSGLQFPNYSSELNVNALELDDSALYLCASSSLLGGGSRGADTQYFGPGTRLTVL.

The J gene is TRBJ2-4, the V gene TRBV3-1 (or the pseudogene TRBV3-2); 7 nucleotides match TRBD1. CDR3 size: 15 residues. V was pared by 3 bases and J by 3 bases, with 5 bases of the junction left unmatched. Germline lookup yields CDR1 LGHDT and CDR2 YNNKEL (reference sequence). CDR3 loop: CASSQEQGHKNIQYF. The CDR3 DNA sequence: TGTGCCAGCAGCCAGGAACAGGGGCACAAAAACATTCAGTACTTC.

The sample holds one count of this clone. The J gene is TRBJ2-3, the V gene TRBV28, with D uncertain. Trimming shortened V by 5 bases and J by 5 bases, and 14 bases separated the two germline ends. CDR1 and CDR2 (germline): MDHEN, SYDVKM. CDR3 length: 14 residues. The CDR3 loop is CASSDSSNKDTQYF. The CDR3 DNA reads TGTGCCAGCAGTGACTCGTCGAATAAAGATACGCAGTATTTT.